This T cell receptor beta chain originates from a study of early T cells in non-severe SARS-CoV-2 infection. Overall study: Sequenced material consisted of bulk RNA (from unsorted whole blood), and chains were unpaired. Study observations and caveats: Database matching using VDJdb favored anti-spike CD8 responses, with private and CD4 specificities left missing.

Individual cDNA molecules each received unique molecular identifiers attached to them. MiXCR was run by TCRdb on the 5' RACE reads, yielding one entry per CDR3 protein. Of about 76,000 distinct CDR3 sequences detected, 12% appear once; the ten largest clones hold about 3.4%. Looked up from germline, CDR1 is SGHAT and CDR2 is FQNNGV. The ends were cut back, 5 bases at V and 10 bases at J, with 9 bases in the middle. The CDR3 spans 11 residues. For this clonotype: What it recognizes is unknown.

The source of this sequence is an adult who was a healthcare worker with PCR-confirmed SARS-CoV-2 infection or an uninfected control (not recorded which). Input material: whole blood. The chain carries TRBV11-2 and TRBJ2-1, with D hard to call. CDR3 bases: TGTGCCAGCAGCCCCCAAATAGAGCAGTTCTTC. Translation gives CASSPQIEQFF. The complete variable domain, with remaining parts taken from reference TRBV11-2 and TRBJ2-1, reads EAGVAQSPRYKIIEKRQSVAFWCNPISGHATLYWYQQILGQGPKLLIQFQNNGVVDDSQLPKDRFSAERLKGVDSTLKIQPAKLEDSAVYLCASSPQIEQFFGPGTRLTVL.